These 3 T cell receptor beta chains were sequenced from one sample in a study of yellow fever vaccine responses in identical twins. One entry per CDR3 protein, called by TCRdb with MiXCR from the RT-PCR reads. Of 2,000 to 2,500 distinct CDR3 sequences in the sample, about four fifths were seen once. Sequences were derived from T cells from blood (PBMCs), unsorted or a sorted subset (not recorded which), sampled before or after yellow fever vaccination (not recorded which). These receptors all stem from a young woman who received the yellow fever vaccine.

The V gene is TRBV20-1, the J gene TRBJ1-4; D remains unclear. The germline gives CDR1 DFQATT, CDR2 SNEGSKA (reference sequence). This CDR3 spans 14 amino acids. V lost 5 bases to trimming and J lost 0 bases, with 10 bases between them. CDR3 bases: TGCAGTGCTGGAACAGCAGCAACTAATGAAAAACTGTTTTTT. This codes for CSAGTAATNEKLFF.

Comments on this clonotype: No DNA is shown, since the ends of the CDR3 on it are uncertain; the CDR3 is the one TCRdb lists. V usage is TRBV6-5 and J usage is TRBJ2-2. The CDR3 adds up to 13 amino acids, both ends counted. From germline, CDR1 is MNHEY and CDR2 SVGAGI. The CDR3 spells CASSYPDRGSCFF.

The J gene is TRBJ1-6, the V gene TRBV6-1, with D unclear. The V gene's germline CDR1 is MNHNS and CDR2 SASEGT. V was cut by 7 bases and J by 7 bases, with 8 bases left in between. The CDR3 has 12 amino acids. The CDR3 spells CASMGENSPLHF. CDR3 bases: TGTGCCAGCATGGGCGAGAATTCACCCCTCCACTTT.